This T cell receptor beta chain was captured in a study of control samples from healthy donors and cancer patients. Only in-frame clones appear in the TCRdb table, and some are missing; sequencing was by immunoSEQ multiplex PCR. Of over 80,000 clones listed, 82% are singletons. The CDR3 length is 16 residues. CDR1 and CDR2 (germline): SGHDT, YYEEEE. The ends lost 6 bases at V and 3 bases at J; junction bases unmatched: 12. J is TRBJ1-5 and V is TRBV5-6; 7 nucleotides line up with TRBD1. The TCR was taken from a man aged 55 to 70 in good health. The sample comprised blood. For the CDR3, the DNA is TGTGCCAGCACGACCTCAGGGGGACGTAACAATCAGCCCCAGCATTTT. Protein sequence: CASTTSGGRNNQPQHF. Based on the CDR3 plus reference TRBV5-6 and TRBJ1-5, the full variable domain is DAGVTQSPTHLIKTRGQQVTLRCSPKSGHDTVSWYQQALGQGPQFIFQYYEEEERQRGNFPDRFSGHQFPNYSSELNVNALLLGDSALYLCASTTSGGRNNQPQHFGDGTRLSIL.